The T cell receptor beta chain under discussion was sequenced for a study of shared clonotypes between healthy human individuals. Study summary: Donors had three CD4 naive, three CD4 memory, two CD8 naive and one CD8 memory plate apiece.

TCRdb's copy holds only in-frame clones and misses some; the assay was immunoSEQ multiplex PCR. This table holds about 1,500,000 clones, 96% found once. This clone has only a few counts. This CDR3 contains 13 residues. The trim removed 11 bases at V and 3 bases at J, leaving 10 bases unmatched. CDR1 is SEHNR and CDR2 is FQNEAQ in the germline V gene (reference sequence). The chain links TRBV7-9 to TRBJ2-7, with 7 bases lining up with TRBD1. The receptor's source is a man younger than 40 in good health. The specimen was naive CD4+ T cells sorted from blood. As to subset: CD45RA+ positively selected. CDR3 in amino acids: CAEAGTDLYEQYF. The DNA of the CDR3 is TGTGCCGAGGCCGGGACAGACCTCTACGAGCAGTACTTC.